The clone carrying this TCR beta chain appeared a few times. Its antigen remains unidentified. The CDR3 length is 16 residues. Germline V CDR1 and CDR2: MNHEY, SVGAGI. The V and J ends lost 0 bases and 0 bases respectively, with 6 bases between them. TCR beta CDR3 regions were amplified from RNA. The HTBI primer set was used in a first-round RT-PCR of the TCR CDR3. Via MiXCR, TCRdb re-called the multiplex PCR reads, giving one row per CDR3 protein. Here the sample spans about 500,000 distinct CDR3 sequences, over 15% being singletons. The sample originates from a study of T cells in Graves' hyperthyroidism and ophthalmopathy. Study findings and constraints: Blood also held most thyroid clonotypes expanded beyond 0.001.

Sequenced: blood. This rearrangement joins TRBV6-5 to TRBJ2-6, with D maybe TRBD2 (6 bases). This clonotype originated in a woman under 30 with Graves' hyperthyroidism. CDR3 protein: CASSYSEGSGANVLTF. The CDR3 bases are TGTGCCAGCAGTTACTCGGAGGGCTCTGGGGCCAACGTCCTGACTTTC.